These T cell receptor beta chains were read from a single sample in a study of blood T cell repertoires in COVID-19. The protocol was immunoSEQ multiplex PCR, while the TCRdb copy is restricted to in-frame clones and leaves out a portion. The sample lists 70,000 to 95,000 clones; just under 85% were seen once. Sequencing was performed on peripheral blood. The receptors derive from a woman in her 70s with active or convalescent COVID-19. The CDR3 runs from the conserved cysteine through the conserved F or W. D genes are given only for firm matches.

d_call: NA; v_call: TRBV5-4; j_call: TRBJ2-7; cdr3_nt: TGTGCCAGCAGCTTCGACAGGGGAGGGTATTACGAGCAGTACTTC; cdr3_aa: CASSFDRGGYYEQYF
d_call: TRBD1; v_call: TRBV5-5; j_call: TRBJ1-2; cdr3_nt: TGTGCCAGCAGCCCCTCGGGCAGGGGGGATGGCTACACCTTC; cdr3_aa: CASSPSGRGDGYTF
d_call: TRBD1; v_call: TRBV11-2; j_call: TRBJ1-1; cdr3_nt: TGTGCCAGCAGGCTCGTACAGGGGGAAGCTTTCTTT; cdr3_aa: CASRLVQGEAFF
d_call: TRBD2; v_call: TRBV9; j_call: TRBJ2-3; cdr3_nt: TGTGCCAGCAGCGTAGGAGGGTCCCTAGCGGGGGGTCGCACAGATACGCAGTATTTT; cdr3_aa: CASSVGGSLAGGRTDTQYF
d_call: TRBD1; v_call: TRBV7-9; j_call: TRBJ2-7; cdr3_nt: TGTGCCAGCAGATCCGGGACAGGTGAGAACGAGCAGTACTTC; cdr3_aa: CASRSGTGENEQYF
d_call: NA; v_call: TRBV6-5; j_call: TRBJ1-1; cdr3_nt: TGTGCCAGCAGATCTGACAGGTTCGCTGAAGCTTTCTTT; cdr3_aa: CASRSDRFAEAFF
d_call: TRBD1; v_call: TRBV7-2; j_call: TRBJ2-7; cdr3_nt: TGTGCCAGCAGCTGGGACAGGTCATTCCACGAGCAGTACTTC; cdr3_aa: CASSWDRSFHEQYF
d_call: TRBD1; v_call: TRBV13; j_call: TRBJ2-2; cdr3_nt: TGTGCCAGCAGCTTAGACCCCGAAGGGACAGGGACCGGGGAGCTGTTTTTT; cdr3_aa: CASSLDPEGTGTGELFF
d_call: NA; v_call: TRBV6-6; j_call: TRBJ1-6; cdr3_nt: TGTGCCAGCAGCTATAGACCCGGGACATCATACGGGTCCTATAATTCACCCCTCCACTTT; cdr3_aa: CASSYRPGTSYGSYNSPLHF
d_call: NA; v_call: TRBV11-3; j_call: TRBJ2-3; cdr3_nt: TGTGCCAGCAGCTCGACTAGCACAGATACGCAGTATTTT; cdr3_aa: CASSSTSTDTQYF
d_call: TRBD1; v_call: TRBV27; j_call: TRBJ2-7; cdr3_nt: TGTGCCAGCAGAGATTGGACAGGGAGCTACGAGCAGTACTTC; cdr3_aa: CASRDWTGSYEQYF